The source of this TCR beta chain is a study of response to subunit inactivated influenza vaccine. Study outcomes and limitations: Authors suggested that a seasonal influenza vaccination recruits few new T cells each time.

Germline V CDR1 and CDR2: SEHNR, FQNEAQ (reference sequence). V was trimmed by 3 bases and J by 3 bases, leaving 5 bases between them. This CDR3 contains 12 residues. MiXCR, applied by TCRdb to the RT-PCR reads, yields one record per CDR3 protein. The sample shows about 540,000 distinct CDR3 sequences, 11% to 15% of them seen only once. Regarding this clonotype: The antigen is not known.

Source: PBMCs from blood, taken about 13 days after vaccination. The J gene is TRBJ1-1, the V gene TRBV7-9; D not certain. This sequence was found in a man in his fifties who received an inactivated influenza vaccine. CDR3 coding DNA: TGTGCCAGCAGCTTCTGGGACACTGAAGCTTTCTTT. This translates into CASSFWDTEAFF.